The next 7 T cell receptor beta chains were all read from a single sample in a study of blood T cell repertoires in COVID-19. TCRdb's copy holds only in-frame clones and misses some; the assay was immunoSEQ multiplex PCR. Here the sample spans approximately 200,000 clones, around four fifths being singletons. The sequenced sample consisted of peripheral blood. The source of these receptors is an older woman who had recovered from COVID-19.

The chain recombines TRBV7-9 with TRBJ2-5, with 15 bases lining up with TRBD2. Germline V gene lookup returns CDR1 SEHNR and CDR2 FQNEAQ (reference sequence). Trimming took 5 bases from V and 4 from J; bases not matched to a gene: 8. This CDR3 is 17 amino acids long. CDR3 sequence: CASSPGTSGGSGETQYF. The CDR3, as DNA: TGTGCCAGCAGCCCAGGGACTAGCGGGGGGAGCGGAGAGACCCAGTACTTC.

The CDR3 region is CASSVEGFNSPLHF. CDR3 sequence (DNA): TGTGCCAGCAGTGTAGAGGGTTTCAATTCACCCCTCCACTTT. This sequence joins TRBV2 and TRBJ1-6, with D unresolved. The CDR3 loop spans 14 amino acids. Per the germline V gene, CDR1 is SNHLY and CDR2 is FYNNEI. V was shortened by 4 bases and J by 7 bases, with 11 bases between the two germline ends. Variable domain in full (rest from reference TRBV2 and TRBJ1-6): EPEVTQTPSHQVTQMGQEVILRCVPISNHLYFYWYRQILGQKVEFLVSFYNNEISEKSEIFDDQFSVERPDGSNFTLKIRSTKLEDSAMYFCASSVEGFNSPLHFGNGTRLTVT.

The V and J genes are TRBV7-2 and TRBJ1-4; D remains unclear. Trimming took off 3 bases at V and 8 bases at J, with 13 bases between the two ends. The CDR3 contains 14 residues. CDR1 and CDR2 (germline): SGHTA, FQGNSA. CDR3 loop: CASSLGTNVEKLFF. The CDR3 DNA follows: TGTGCCAGCAGCTTGGGCACCAACGTGGAAAAACTGTTTTTT. Variable domain in full (rest from reference TRBV7-2 and TRBJ1-4): GAGVSQSPSNKVTEKGKDVELRCDPISGHTALYWYRQSLGQGLEFLIYFQGNSAPDKSGLPSDRFSAERTGGSVSTLTIQRTQQEDSAVYLCASSLGTNVEKLFFGSGTQLSVL.

This clone appeared a few times. J is TRBJ1-4 and V is TRBV5-1, with D perhaps TRBD1 (6 bases). There are 14 residues in the CDR3. Germline assignment: CDR1 SGHRS and CDR2 YFSETQ. V shed 3 bases and J shed 7 bases, with 13 bases lying between them. This CDR3 reads CASSSRQESEKLFF. In DNA form, the CDR3 reads TGCGCCAGCAGCTCTAGACAGGAGAGTGAAAAACTGTTTTTT.

As regards this clone: Other DNA sequences in the sample encode the same CDR3. The chain carries TRBV4-1 and TRBJ1-4, with D tentatively TRBD1 (6 bases). Trimming left V 6 bases short and J 3 bases short, with 14 bases between. CDR3 size: 15 residues. Looked up from germline, CDR1 is MGHRA and CDR2 is YSYEKL. CDR3 coding DNA: TGCGCCAGCAGTCTCGCACAGGGTTCTAATGAAAAACTGTTTTTT. Residues: CASSLAQGSNEKLFF.

The chain combines TRBV29-1 with TRBJ2-5; 15 nucleotides line up with TRBD2. Germline values: CDR1 SQVTM, CDR2 ANQGSEA. The CDR3 consists of 14 residues. V was clipped by 5 bases and J by 5 bases; unmatched bases: 3. The CDR3 sequence is CSVKGLAGGETQYF. In DNA form, the CDR3 reads TGCAGCGTTAAAGGACTAGCGGGGGGGGAGACCCAGTACTTC.

The rearrangement joins TRBV11-3 to TRBJ1-1, with D unclear. CDR3 size: 13 residues. Trimming stripped 3 bases from V and 0 bases from J, with 5 bases between. Germline loops: CDR1 SGHNT, CDR2 YENEEA. The CDR3 coding sequence is TGTGCCAGCAGCTTTACTTTGAACACTGAAGCTTTCTTT. Translated, it gives CASSFTLNTEAFF.